This T cell receptor (beta chain) stems from a study of CD4+ T cells in melanoma. Study-level findings and limits: Reportedly, melanoma neoantigen-specific CD4+ T cells showed varied differentiation states. CD8+ T cell, macrophage and B cell function reportedly correlated with neoantigen-specific CD4+ T cells.

Trimming removed 6 bases from V and 0 bases from J; junction bases left unmatched: 4. CDR3 length: 15 amino acids. CDR1 is MNHEY, CDR2 SVGAGI, per germline. Sequencing used immunoSEQ multiplex PCR; TCRdb keeps in-frame clones, though not all of them. This sample has fewer than 20,000 clones, with around four fifths found just once. As for this clone: Its antigen is as yet unknown.

The sequenced material came from cells from a culture (not recorded whether cultured in vitro). The receptor's source is a human donor with melanoma. The chain couples TRBV6-5 to TRBJ2-4, with 8 bases lining up with TRBD1. The CDR3 nucleotides are TGTGCCAGCAGCGGACAGGGTCGAGCCAAAAACATTCAGTACTTC. Translated, it gives CASSGQGRAKNIQYF.